This T cell receptor beta chain stems from a study of somatic mutations in cytotoxic T cells in rheumatoid arthritis. The germline CDR1 and CDR2 sequences are SNHLY and FYNNEI. The CDR3 runs 11 residues. V lost 7 bases to trimming and J lost 4 bases, with 7 bases between them. The study's findings and limits: Statistically, CD8+ T-cell clonality was not significantly distinct between individuals with rheumatoid arthritis and age-matched healthy controls.

This clone was counted only a few times. Its antigen remains unidentified. TCRdb's table, derived via immunoSEQ multiplex PCR, lists solely in-frame clones and lacks some. The sample includes some 20,000 clones, around 79% of them seen just once. Using positive magnetic bead selection on an AutoMACS, CD4+ and CD8+ cells were isolated, after which their purity was checked by flow cytometry. This receptor was taken from an older woman in good health. Sequencing was done on a sample of CD8+ T cells sorted from blood. The chain joins TRBV2 to TRBJ1-1; D is unresolved. CDR3 amino acids: CASTGGTEAFF. Written as DNA, the CDR3 is TGTGCCAGCACGGGCGGCACTGAAGCTTTCTTT.